Listed below are T cell receptor beta chains from one sample, sequenced in a study of blood T cells in healthy people across ages. TCRdb used MiXCR to reprocess the 5' RACE reads, holding one entry per CDR3 protein. The table lists approximately 580,000 distinct CDR3 sequences, less than 25% of them singletons. The same specimen was also included in a second study, on T cells of mothers and their children.

The sample consisted of blood. All receptors come from a boy aged 5-17 years in good health. Both conserved end residues are part of each CDR3. Each record gives: V gene, clone size, D gene, CDR3 length, J gene, CDR3 DNA, CDR3 protein. The D gene is left open where the match is weak. Size values are once, few and many counts, or a class for expanded clones, and some rows have none.

v_gene: TRBV6-5; abundance: few; d_gene: NA; len: 15; j_gene: TRBJ1-4; CDR3nt: TGTGCCAGCAGTTACCGGGCAGCAACTAATGAAAAACTGTTTTTT; CDR3aa: CASSYRAATNEKLFF
v_gene: TRBV28; abundance: NA; d_gene: NA; len: 14; j_gene: TRBJ1-2; CDR3nt: TGTGCCAGCAGTTCCCCCGGACAGAACTATGGCTACACCTTC; CDR3aa: CASSSPGQNYGYTF
v_gene: TRBV20-1; abundance: NA; d_gene: NA; len: 15; j_gene: TRBJ1-5; CDR3nt: TGCAGTGCTGAAGGGGTTACGGGAAGCAATCAGCCCCAGCATTTT; CDR3aa: CSAEGVTGSNQPQHF
v_gene: TRBV20-1; abundance: NA; d_gene: TRBD1; len: 15; j_gene: TRBJ2-7; CDR3nt: TGCAGTGCTAGAGTCGGACAGGCAGTTAGACACGAGCAGTACTTC; CDR3aa: CSARVGQAVRHEQYF
v_gene: TRBV10-3; abundance: few; d_gene: TRBD1; len: 14; j_gene: TRBJ1-5; CDR3nt: TGTGCCGTCAGTGAGGTTGAGGGGGCCCAGCCCCAGCATTTT; CDR3aa: CAVSEVEGAQPQHF
v_gene: TRBV14; abundance: NA; d_gene: NA; len: 10; j_gene: TRBJ2-1; CDR3nt: TGTGCCAGCGGGGACAATGAGCAGTTCTTC; CDR3aa: CASGDNEQFF
v_gene: TRBV24-1; abundance: NA; d_gene: TRBD1; len: 15; j_gene: TRBJ2-5; CDR3nt: TGTGCCACCAGTGGCCGGGACAGGGGCGGGAAGACCCAGTACTTC; CDR3aa: CATSGRDRGGKTQYF
v_gene: TRBV28; abundance: few; d_gene: TRBD2; len: 19; j_gene: TRBJ2-3; CDR3nt: TGTGCCAGCAGTTCCACAGAGGTAGCGGGGGGGCCTAACACAGATACGCAGTATTTT; CDR3aa: CASSSTEVAGGPNTDTQYF
v_gene: TRBV2; abundance: NA; d_gene: NA; len: 13; j_gene: TRBJ2-7; CDR3nt: TGTGCCGCAAAGGAGGACTTAACCTACGAGCAGTACTTC; CDR3aa: CAAKEDLTYEQYF
v_gene: TRBV29-1; abundance: few; d_gene: TRBD2; len: 15; j_gene: TRBJ2-3; CDR3nt: TGCAGCGCCGGTCATGGACTAGCGGGAGGGGATACGCAGTGTTTT; CDR3aa: CSAGHGLAGGDTQCF
v_gene: TRBV9; abundance: NA; d_gene: TRBD2; len: 16; j_gene: TRBJ2-1; CDR3nt: TGTGCCAGCAGCGTAGATGCTAGCGGGAGTTTCTATGAGCAGTTCTTC; CDR3aa: CASSVDASGSFYEQFF
v_gene: TRBV15; abundance: NA; d_gene: NA; len: 16; j_gene: TRBJ2-5; CDR3nt: TGTGCCACCAGCAGGCCTGGACCGGGACCCCGAGAGACCCAGTACTTC; CDR3aa: CATSRPGPGPRETQYF